This T cell receptor beta chain was captured in a study of T cell responses to AZD1222 COVID-19 vaccine. General study findings and limits: Most donors were white British, females outnumbered males, and clonal diversity was possibly underestimated. Within unmutated variant regions lay the reported targets of nearly half of spike-specific TCRs. Two AZD1222 doses significantly raised spike-specific TCR breadth and depth over controls.

Some clones are missing from TCRdb's copy, which holds only in-frame ones; the method was immunoSEQ multiplex PCR. The sample has approximately 200,000 clones, approximately 93% seen once; the top ten hold less than 1.2%. Note on this clone: Antigen: not known.

Germline values: CDR1 MDHEN, CDR2 SYDVKM. The CDR3 contains 12 residues. V lost 6 bases to trimming and J lost 6 bases, with 11 bases between them. The analysis combined second doses at about 4 or about 12 weeks. The sample was peripheral blood, taken 28 days after the second AZD1222 dose. The source of this sequence is an adult who received the AZD1222 COVID-19 vaccine. This chain connects TRBV28 to TRBJ1-2; the D gene is possibly TRBD1 (5 bases). The CDR3 here is CASSRGRNGYTF. CDR3 sequence (DNA): TGTGCCAGCAGCCGGGGGAGGAATGGCTACACCTTC.